The 5 T cell receptor beta chains reported below all come from one sample, sequenced in a study of sequential checkpoint blockade in melanoma. The sample's treatment: randomized to nivolumab then ipilimumab (arm A) or the reverse (arm B). Sequencing was performed with immunoSEQ multiplex PCR; in TCRdb, only in-frame clones are kept and a portion is missing. The sample contains some 12,000 clones, 82% of which appear only once. The sample consisted of CD8+ T cells sorted from blood (inferred from file names), taken from a patient given nivolumab and ipilimumab in sequence. The receptors stem from a human donor with melanoma.

The chain links TRBV4-1 to TRBJ1-5; D unclear. The germline V gene encodes CDR1 MGHRA and CDR2 YSYEKL. Trimming left V 0 bases short and J 4 bases short, with 4 bases between. The CDR3 contains 13 residues. This chain's CDR3 is CASSQDLNQPQHF. In DNA, the CDR3 is TGCGCCAGCAGCCAAGATTTAAATCAGCCCCAGCATTTT.

V gene TRBV7-2 combines with J gene TRBJ1-6; no reliable D call. The germline V gene has CDR1 SGHTA and CDR2 FQGNSA. The CDR3 spans 17 residues. Between the trimmed V and J ends, which lost 5 bases and 0 bases, there was a span of 14 bases. CDR3 residues: CASSPGLSSSYNSPLHF. The CDR3 bases are TGTGCCAGCAGCCCCGGACTCTCGAGCTCCTATAATTCACCCCTCCACTTT.

This clone showed up just a few times. The rearrangement uses TRBV7-9 and TRBJ2-7; D unclear. The CDR3 covers 14 residues. Trimming removed 5 bases at V and 3 bases at J, with 14 bases between. Germline CDR1 SEHNR, CDR2 FQNEAQ (reference sequence). The CDR3 region is CASSHPRHLYEQYF. Written as DNA, the CDR3 is TGTGCCAGCAGCCACCCAAGACACCTCTACGAGCAGTACTTC.

V is TRBV28 and J is TRBJ2-7; perhaps TRBD2 as D (7 bases). CDR3 length: 16 amino acids. CDR1 is MDHEN and CDR2 is SYDVKM in the germline V gene. Trimming stripped 2 bases from V and 0 bases from J, with 14 bases between. In nucleotides, the CDR3 is TGTGCCAGCAGTTTAACGGGGGGCGCGGCCTCCTACGAGCAGTACTTC. This sequence encodes CASSLTGGAASYEQYF.

This clone was picked up a small number of times. The CDR3 nucleotides read TGTGCCAGCAGCCAAGAGGCAGGGATGAACACTGAAGCTTTCTTT. Its translation: CASSQEAGMNTEAFF. V usage is TRBV14 and J usage is TRBJ1-1; D may be TRBD1 (5 bases). Trimming stripped 0 bases from V and 0 bases from J, with 8 bases between. Germline V gives CDR1 SGHDN, CDR2 FVKESK. This CDR3 is built from 15 residues. Supplemented by reference TRBV14 and TRBJ1-1, the full variable domain reads EAGVTQFPSHSVIEKGQTVTLRCDPISGHDNLYWYRRVMGKEIKFLLHFVKESKQDESGMPNNRFLAERTGGTYSTLKVQPAELEDSGVYFCASSQEAGMNTEAFFGQGTRLTVV.